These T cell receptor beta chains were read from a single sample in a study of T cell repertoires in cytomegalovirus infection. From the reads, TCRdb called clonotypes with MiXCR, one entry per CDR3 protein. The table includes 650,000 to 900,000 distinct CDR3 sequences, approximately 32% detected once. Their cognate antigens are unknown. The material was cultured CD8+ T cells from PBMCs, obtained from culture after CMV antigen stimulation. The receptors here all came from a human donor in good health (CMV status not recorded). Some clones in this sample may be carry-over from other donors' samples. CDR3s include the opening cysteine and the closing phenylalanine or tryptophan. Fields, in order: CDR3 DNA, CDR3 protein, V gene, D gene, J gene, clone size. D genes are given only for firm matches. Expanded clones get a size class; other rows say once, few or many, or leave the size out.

CDR3 DNA: TGCGCCAGCAGCAATGAGGACACCGTGTTCCCCAATTCACCCCTCCACTTT
CDR3 protein: CASSNEDTVFPNSPLHF
V gene: TRBV5-1
D gene: NA
J gene: TRBJ1-6
clone size: NA

CDR3 DNA: TGTGCCAGCAGCGCAGGGGGGATCTACAATGAGCAGTTCTTC
CDR3 protein: CASSAGGIYNEQFF
V gene: TRBV11-2
D gene: NA
J gene: TRBJ2-1
clone size: few

CDR3 DNA: TGTGCCAGCAGTTTAGTTTGGCCACCGAACACTGAAGCTTTCTTT
CDR3 protein: CASSLVWPPNTEAFF
V gene: TRBV27
D gene: NA
J gene: TRBJ1-1
clone size: NA

CDR3 DNA: TGTGCCAGCAGTTACGGGAGAGGGGAAGAAGCTTTCTTT
CDR3 protein: CASSYGRGEEAFF
V gene: TRBV6-8
D gene: NA
J gene: TRBJ1-1
clone size: few

CDR3 DNA: TGTGCCAGCAGTTCTGCACGAACCCGGGCTCCCCGGGGTGAAAAACTGTTTTTT
CDR3 protein: CASSSARTRAPRGEKLFF
V gene: TRBV6-1
D gene: NA
J gene: TRBJ1-4
clone size: many

CDR3 DNA: TGTGCCAGCAGCTCTGCGATTGAAGCTTTCTTT
CDR3 protein: CASSSAIEAFF
V gene: TRBV7-9
D gene: NA
J gene: TRBJ1-1
clone size: NA

CDR3 DNA: TGTGCCAGCAGCTACAGGGGGGACACCGGGGAGCTGTTTTTT
CDR3 protein: CASSYRGDTGELFF
V gene: TRBV7-6
D gene: TRBD1
J gene: TRBJ2-2
clone size: many

CDR3 DNA: TGCAGTGCACGAGCGGGGGGGTTCTCACAAGAGACCCAGTACTTC
CDR3 protein: CSARAGGFSQETQYF
V gene: TRBV20-1
D gene: TRBD2
J gene: TRBJ2-5
clone size: few

CDR3 DNA: TGTGCCACGGACTTAAACACCGGGGAGCTGTTTTTT
CDR3 protein: CATDLNTGELFF
V gene: TRBV7-9
D gene: NA
J gene: TRBJ2-2
clone size: NA

CDR3 DNA: TGTGCCAGCAGTTTCCTTAGCGGGGGGGCTGATGAGACCCAGTACTTC
CDR3 protein: CASSFLSGGADETQYF
V gene: TRBV27
D gene: TRBD2
J gene: TRBJ2-5
clone size: NA

CDR3 DNA: TGTGCCAGCAACCCCGGGCCTCTACCCCCCTACGAGCAGTACTTC
CDR3 protein: CASNPGPLPPYEQYF
V gene: TRBV2
D gene: NA
J gene: TRBJ2-7
clone size: NA

CDR3 DNA: TGTGCCGTCAGACTCCCAGGGGGGATTGATTCACCCCTCCACTTT
CDR3 protein: CAVRLPGGIDSPLHF
V gene: TRBV10-3
D gene: TRBD1
J gene: TRBJ1-6
clone size: few

CDR3 DNA: TGTGCCAGCAGGGACAGGGGACCTGAAGCTTTCTTT
CDR3 protein: CASRDRGPEAFF
V gene: TRBV12-3/TRBV12-4
D gene: TRBD1
J gene: TRBJ1-1
clone size: NA

CDR3 DNA: TGTGCCAGCAGTTATATTACAGGGAACACTGAAGCTTTCTTT
CDR3 protein: CASSYITGNTEAFF
V gene: TRBV6-6
D gene: NA
J gene: TRBJ1-1
clone size: few

CDR3 DNA: TGTGCCACCAGTGATGGATACGGAAACACCATATATTTT
CDR3 protein: CATSDGYGNTIYF
V gene: TRBV24-1
D gene: NA
J gene: TRBJ1-3
clone size: few

CDR3 DNA: TGTGCCAGCAGCTTAGTCAGAGGCTATGGCTACACCTTC
CDR3 protein: CASSLVRGYGYTF
V gene: TRBV7-9
D gene: NA
J gene: TRBJ1-2
clone size: NA

CDR3 DNA: TGCGCCAGCAGCGGACCCAATTCACCCCTCCACTTT
CDR3 protein: CASSGPNSPLHF
V gene: TRBV4-1
D gene: NA
J gene: TRBJ1-6
clone size: NA

CDR3 DNA: TGCAGCGTTGAAACCGCCGGAGGCAGCGATTACTATGGCTACACCTTC
CDR3 protein: CSVETAGGSDYYGYTF
V gene: TRBV29-1
D gene: NA
J gene: TRBJ1-2
clone size: NA

CDR3 DNA: TGTGCCAGCAGTGAAAGGACAGATACGCAGTATTTT
CDR3 protein: CASSERTDTQYF
V gene: TRBV25-1
D gene: NA
J gene: TRBJ2-3
clone size: NA

CDR3 DNA: TGTGCCAGCAGTTCCCTGTTTGGACCTAAAGAGACCCAGTACTTC
CDR3 protein: CASSSLFGPKETQYF
V gene: TRBV6-2/TRBV6-3
D gene: NA
J gene: TRBJ2-5
clone size: few

CDR3 DNA: TGTGCCAGCAGCTTGCGGGCCCGGGCTACTGAAGCTTTCTTT
CDR3 protein: CASSLRARATEAFF
V gene: TRBV5-5
D gene: NA
J gene: TRBJ1-1
clone size: NA

CDR3 DNA: TGTGCCAGTAGTAGGGGCTTAGATGCTACGCCACCCCTCCACTTT
CDR3 protein: CASSRGLDATPPLHF
V gene: TRBV19
D gene: NA
J gene: TRBJ1-6
clone size: many

CDR3 DNA: TGTGCTAGTGGTTTTATGGGCGGGAGCACAGATACGCAGTATTTT
CDR3 protein: CASGFMGGSTDTQYF
V gene: TRBV12-5
D gene: NA
J gene: TRBJ2-3
clone size: NA

CDR3 DNA: TGTGCCAGCAGTTTATCAGGGGGTGAGGCCAAAAACATTCAGTACTTC
CDR3 protein: CASSLSGGEAKNIQYF
V gene: TRBV27
D gene: NA
J gene: TRBJ2-4
clone size: NA

CDR3 DNA: TGTGCCAGCAGCGATAACTATGGCTACACCTTC
CDR3 protein: CASSDNYGYTF
V gene: TRBV7-6
D gene: NA
J gene: TRBJ1-2
clone size: many

CDR3 DNA: TGTGCCAGCAGCTCACTTTGGACCTTC
CDR3 protein: CASSSLWTF
V gene: TRBV7-2
D gene: NA
J gene: TRBJ1-2
clone size: many

CDR3 DNA: TGTGCCAGCAGCGCGATAAGGTCCTACAATGAGCAGTTCTTC
CDR3 protein: CASSAIRSYNEQFF
V gene: TRBV9
D gene: NA
J gene: TRBJ2-1
clone size: once

CDR3 DNA: TGTGCCAGCAGTTACTCGTTTGCAGGCGATCAGCCCCAGCATTTT
CDR3 protein: CASSYSFAGDQPQHF
V gene: TRBV6-2/TRBV6-3
D gene: NA
J gene: TRBJ1-5
clone size: NA

CDR3 DNA: TGTGCCAGCAGTTACTCGGCCAGGGGCCCAAAATTTCCCTACAATGAGCAGTTCTTC
CDR3 protein: CASSYSARGPKFPYNEQFF
V gene: TRBV6-5
D gene: NA
J gene: TRBJ2-1
clone size: once

CDR3 DNA: TGTGCCAACAGCCAACAGGGGAGGCCCTACAATGAGCAGTTCTTC
CDR3 protein: CANSQQGRPYNEQFF
V gene: TRBV5-5
D gene: NA
J gene: TRBJ2-1
clone size: NA

CDR3 DNA: TGTGCCAGCAGCCGGAAGGGTCGGGACAATGAGCAGTTCTTC
CDR3 protein: CASSRKGRDNEQFF
V gene: TRBV14
D gene: NA
J gene: TRBJ2-1
clone size: NA

CDR3 DNA: TGTGCCAGCAGCCTTTTTAGCGCTAGCGAAGGACCAGATACGCAGTATTTT
CDR3 protein: CASSLFSASEGPDTQYF
V gene: TRBV4-2
D gene: NA
J gene: TRBJ2-3
clone size: NA

CDR3 DNA: TGTGCCAGCAGCCCTCCGGCCGGATCCTACAATGAGCAGTTCTTC
CDR3 protein: CASSPPAGSYNEQFF
V gene: TRBV7-2
D gene: NA
J gene: TRBJ2-1
clone size: few

CDR3 DNA: TGTGCCAGCAGCCACAATGGGGTAGGGGATGGGAACACTGAAGCTTTCTTT
CDR3 protein: CASSHNGVGDGNTEAFF
V gene: TRBV27
D gene: NA
J gene: TRBJ1-1
clone size: once

CDR3 DNA: TGTGCCAGCAGCCTCGCAGACAGGGGCTACGAGCAGTACTTC
CDR3 protein: CASSLADRGYEQYF
V gene: TRBV7-9
D gene: TRBD1
J gene: TRBJ2-7
clone size: NA